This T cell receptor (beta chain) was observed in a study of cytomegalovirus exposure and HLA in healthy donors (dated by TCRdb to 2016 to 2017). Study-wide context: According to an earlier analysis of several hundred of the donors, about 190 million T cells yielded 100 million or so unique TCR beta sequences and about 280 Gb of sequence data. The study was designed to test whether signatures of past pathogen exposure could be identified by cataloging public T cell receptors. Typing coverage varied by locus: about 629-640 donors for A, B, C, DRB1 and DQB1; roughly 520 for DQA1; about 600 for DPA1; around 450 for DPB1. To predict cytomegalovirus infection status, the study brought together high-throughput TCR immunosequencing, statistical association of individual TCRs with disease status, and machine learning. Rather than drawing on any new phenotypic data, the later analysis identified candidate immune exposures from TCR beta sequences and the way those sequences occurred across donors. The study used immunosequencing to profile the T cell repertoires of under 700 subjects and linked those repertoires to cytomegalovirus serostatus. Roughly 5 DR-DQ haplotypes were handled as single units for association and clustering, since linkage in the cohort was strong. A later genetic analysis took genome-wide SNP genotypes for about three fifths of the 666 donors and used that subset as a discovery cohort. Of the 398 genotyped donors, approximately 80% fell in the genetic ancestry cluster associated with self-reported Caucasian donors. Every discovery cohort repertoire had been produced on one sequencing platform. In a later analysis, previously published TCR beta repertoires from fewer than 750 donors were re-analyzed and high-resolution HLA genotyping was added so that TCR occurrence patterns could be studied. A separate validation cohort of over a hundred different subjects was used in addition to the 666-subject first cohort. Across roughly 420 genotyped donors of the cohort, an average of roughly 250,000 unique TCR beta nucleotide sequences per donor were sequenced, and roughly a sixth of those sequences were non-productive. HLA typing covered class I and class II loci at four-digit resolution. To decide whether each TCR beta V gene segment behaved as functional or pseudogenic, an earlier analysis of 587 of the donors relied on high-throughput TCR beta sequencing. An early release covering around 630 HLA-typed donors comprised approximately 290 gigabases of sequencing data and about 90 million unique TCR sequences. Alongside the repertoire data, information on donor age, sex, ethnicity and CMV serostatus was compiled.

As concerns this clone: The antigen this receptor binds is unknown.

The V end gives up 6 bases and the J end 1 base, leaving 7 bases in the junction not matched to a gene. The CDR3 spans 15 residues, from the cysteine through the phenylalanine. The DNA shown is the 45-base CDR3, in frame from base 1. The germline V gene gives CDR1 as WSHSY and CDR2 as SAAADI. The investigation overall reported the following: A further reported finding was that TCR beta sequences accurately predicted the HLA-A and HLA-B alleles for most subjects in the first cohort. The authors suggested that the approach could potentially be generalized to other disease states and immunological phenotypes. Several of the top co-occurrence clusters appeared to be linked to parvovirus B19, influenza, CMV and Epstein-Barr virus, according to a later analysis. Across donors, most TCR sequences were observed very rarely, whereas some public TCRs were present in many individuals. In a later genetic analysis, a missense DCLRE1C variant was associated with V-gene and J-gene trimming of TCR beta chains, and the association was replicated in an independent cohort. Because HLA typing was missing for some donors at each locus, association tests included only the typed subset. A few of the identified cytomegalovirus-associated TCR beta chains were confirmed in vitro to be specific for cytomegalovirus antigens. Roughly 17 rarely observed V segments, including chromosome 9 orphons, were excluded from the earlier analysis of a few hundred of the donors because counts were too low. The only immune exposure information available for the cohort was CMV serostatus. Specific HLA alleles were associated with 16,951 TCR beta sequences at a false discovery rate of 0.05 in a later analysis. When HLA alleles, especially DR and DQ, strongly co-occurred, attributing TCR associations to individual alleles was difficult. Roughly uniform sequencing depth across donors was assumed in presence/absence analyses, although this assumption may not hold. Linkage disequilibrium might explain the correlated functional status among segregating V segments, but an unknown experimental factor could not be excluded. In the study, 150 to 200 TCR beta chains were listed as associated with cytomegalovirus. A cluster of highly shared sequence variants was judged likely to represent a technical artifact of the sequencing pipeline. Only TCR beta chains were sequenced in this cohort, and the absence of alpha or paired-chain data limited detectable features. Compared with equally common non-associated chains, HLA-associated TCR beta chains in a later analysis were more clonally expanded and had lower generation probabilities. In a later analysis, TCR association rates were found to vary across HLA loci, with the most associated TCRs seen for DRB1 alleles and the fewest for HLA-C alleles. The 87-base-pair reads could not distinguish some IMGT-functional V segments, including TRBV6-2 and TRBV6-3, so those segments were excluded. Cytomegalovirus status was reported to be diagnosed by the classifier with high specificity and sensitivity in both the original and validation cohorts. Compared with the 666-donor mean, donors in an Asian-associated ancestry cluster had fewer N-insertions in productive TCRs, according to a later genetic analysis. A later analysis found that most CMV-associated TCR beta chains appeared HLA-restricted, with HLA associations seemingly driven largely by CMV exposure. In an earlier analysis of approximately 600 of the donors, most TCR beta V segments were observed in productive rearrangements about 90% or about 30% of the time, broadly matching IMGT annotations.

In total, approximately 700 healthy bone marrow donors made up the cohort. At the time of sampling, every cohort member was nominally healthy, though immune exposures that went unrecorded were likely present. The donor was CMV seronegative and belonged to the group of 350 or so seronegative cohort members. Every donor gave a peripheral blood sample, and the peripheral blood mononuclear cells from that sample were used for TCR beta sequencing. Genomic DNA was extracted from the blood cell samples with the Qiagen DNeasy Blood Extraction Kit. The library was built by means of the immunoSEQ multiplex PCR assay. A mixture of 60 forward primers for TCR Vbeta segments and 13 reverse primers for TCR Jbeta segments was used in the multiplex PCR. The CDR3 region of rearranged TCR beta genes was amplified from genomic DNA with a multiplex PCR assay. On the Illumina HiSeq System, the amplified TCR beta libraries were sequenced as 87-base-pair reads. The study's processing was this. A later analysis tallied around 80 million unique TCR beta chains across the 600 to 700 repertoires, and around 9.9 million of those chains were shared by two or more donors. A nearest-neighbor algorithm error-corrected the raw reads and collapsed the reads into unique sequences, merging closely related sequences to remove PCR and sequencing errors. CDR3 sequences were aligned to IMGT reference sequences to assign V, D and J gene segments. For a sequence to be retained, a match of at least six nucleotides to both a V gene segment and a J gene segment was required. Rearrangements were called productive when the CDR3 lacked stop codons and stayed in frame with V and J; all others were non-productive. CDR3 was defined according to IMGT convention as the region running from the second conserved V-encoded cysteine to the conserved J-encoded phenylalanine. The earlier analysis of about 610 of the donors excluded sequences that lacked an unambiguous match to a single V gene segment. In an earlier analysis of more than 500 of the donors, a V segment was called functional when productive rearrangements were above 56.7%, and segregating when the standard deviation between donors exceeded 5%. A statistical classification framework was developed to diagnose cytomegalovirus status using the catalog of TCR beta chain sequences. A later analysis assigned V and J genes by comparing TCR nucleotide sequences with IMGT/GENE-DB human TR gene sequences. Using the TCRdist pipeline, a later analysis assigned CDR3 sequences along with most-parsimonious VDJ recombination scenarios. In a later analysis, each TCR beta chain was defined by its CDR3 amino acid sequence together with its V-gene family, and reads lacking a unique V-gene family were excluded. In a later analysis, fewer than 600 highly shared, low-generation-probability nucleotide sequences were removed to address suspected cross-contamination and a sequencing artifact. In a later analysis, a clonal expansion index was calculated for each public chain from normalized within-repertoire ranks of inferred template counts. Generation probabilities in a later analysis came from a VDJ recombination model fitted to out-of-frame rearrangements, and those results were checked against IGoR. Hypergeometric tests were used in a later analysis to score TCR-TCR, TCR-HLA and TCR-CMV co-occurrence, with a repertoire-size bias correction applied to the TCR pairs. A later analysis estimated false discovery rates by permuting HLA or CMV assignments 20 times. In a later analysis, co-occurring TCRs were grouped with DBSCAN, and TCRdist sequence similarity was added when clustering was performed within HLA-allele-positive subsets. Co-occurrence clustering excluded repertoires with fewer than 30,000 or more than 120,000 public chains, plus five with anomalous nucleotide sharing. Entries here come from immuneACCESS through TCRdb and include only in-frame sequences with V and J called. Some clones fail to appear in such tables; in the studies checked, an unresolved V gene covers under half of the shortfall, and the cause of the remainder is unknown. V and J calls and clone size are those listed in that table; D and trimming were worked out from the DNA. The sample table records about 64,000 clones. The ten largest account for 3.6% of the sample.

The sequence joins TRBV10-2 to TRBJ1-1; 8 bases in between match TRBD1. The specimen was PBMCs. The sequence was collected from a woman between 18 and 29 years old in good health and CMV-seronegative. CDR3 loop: CASSQGQGRNTEAFF. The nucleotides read TGCGCCAGCAGCCAAGGACAGGGACGGAACACTGAAGCTTTCTTT.